What follows is one T cell receptor beta chain and its context. The CDR3 is cut off 3 residues early in the read; its end comes from the germline J gene. CDR1 and CDR2 from the germline V gene are SGHRS and YFSETQ. This CDR3 region has 15 residues. This record belongs to a study of T cells in women clearing cervical HPV infection. Across the whole study: HLA type could not be excluded as a confounder.

Clones were sequenced by immunoSEQ multiplex PCR, and TCRdb holds only the in-frame ones, with some missing. The data include some 19,000 clones; the top ten clones carry around 16%. V usage is TRBV5-1 and J usage is TRBJ1-2, with D maybe TRBD1 (5 bases). Sequenced sample: blood buffy coat. The sequence derives from a woman aged 18 to 75 with a cervical HPV16 infection that either progressed to CIN3+ or cleared (not recorded which). CDR3 region: CASSFNGGYQETYTF. Incomplete CDR3 DNA: TGCGCCAGCAGCTTCAACGGGGGGTACCAAGAGACC.